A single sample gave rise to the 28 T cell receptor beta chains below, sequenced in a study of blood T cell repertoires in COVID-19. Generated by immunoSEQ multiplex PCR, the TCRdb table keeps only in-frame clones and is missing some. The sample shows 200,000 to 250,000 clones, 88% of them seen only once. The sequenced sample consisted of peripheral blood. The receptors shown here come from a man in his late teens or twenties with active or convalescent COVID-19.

CDR3 residues: CASRFLISGRYEQYF. The CDR3 DNA follows: TGTGCCAGCAGATTCCTCATTAGCGGGAGGTACGAGCAGTACTTC. V gene TRBV27 combines with J gene TRBJ2-7; 10 bases align to TRBD2. V gave up 6 bases and J gave up 4 bases; unmatched junction bases: 9. CDR3 length: 15 amino acids. The germline V gene encodes CDR1 MNHEY and CDR2 SMNVEV (reference sequence).

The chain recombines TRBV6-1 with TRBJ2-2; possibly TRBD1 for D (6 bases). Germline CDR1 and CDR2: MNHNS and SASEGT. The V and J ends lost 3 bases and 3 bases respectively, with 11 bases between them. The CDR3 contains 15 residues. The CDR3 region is CASSEGTGYTGELFF. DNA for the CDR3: TGTGCCAGCAGTGAGGGAACAGGGTACACCGGGGAGCTGTTTTTT.

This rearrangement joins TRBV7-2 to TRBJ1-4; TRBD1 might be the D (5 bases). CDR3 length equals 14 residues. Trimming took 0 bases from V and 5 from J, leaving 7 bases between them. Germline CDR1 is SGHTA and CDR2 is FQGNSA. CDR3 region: CASSLAGGNEKLFF. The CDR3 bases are TGTGCCAGCAGCTTAGCCGGGGGAAATGAAAAACTGTTTTTT.

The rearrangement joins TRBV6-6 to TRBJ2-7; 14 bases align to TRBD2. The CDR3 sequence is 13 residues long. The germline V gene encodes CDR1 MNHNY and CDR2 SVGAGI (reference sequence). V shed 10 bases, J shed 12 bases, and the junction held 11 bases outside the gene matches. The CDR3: CATAGLAGELWYF. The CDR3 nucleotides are TGTGCCACCGCGGGACTAGCGGGAGAGTTATGGTACTTC.

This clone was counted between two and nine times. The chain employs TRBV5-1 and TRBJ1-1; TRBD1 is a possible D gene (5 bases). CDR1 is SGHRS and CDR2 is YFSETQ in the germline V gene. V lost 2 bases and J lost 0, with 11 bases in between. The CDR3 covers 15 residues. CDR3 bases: TGCGCCAGCAGCTTCGGGTCAGGGCTGAACACTGAAGCTTTCTTT. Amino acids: CASSFGSGLNTEAFF.

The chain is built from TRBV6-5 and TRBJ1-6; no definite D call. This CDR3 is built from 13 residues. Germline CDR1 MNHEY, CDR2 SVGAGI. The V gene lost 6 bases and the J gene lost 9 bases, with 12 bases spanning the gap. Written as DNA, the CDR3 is TGTGCCAGCAGGGGGAGGGAGACTTCACCCCTCCACTTT. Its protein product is CASRGRETSPLHF.

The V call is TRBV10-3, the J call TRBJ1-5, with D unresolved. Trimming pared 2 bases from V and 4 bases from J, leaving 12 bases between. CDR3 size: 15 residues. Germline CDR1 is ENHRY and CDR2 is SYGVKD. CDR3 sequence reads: CAISEGGNINQPQHF. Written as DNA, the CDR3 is TGTGCCATCAGTGAGGGCGGCAATATAAATCAGCCCCAGCATTTT.

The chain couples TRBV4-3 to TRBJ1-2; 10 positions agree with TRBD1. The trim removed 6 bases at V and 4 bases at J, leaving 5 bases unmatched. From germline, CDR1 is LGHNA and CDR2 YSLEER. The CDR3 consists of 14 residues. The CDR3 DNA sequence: TGCGCCAGCAGTCGGTGGACAGGGGGCTATGGCTACACCTTC. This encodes CASSRWTGGYGYTF.

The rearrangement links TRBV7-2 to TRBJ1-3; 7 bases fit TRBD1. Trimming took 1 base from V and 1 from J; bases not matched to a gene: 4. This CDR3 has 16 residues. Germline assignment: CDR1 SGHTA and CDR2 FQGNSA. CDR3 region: CASSLDDRASGNTIYF. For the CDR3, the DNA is TGTGCCAGCAGCTTAGATGACAGGGCGTCTGGAAACACCATATATTTT.

CDR3 nucleotides: TGTGCCAGCAACGGGGGGCGTTTCGATGGCTACACCTTC. This encodes CASNGGRFDGYTF. The V and J genes are TRBV9 and TRBJ1-2; D perhaps matches TRBD1 (6 bases). This CDR3 has 13 amino acids. Trimming pared 6 bases from V and 6 bases from J, leaving 15 bases between. The germline V gene has CDR1 SGDLS and CDR2 YYNGEE.

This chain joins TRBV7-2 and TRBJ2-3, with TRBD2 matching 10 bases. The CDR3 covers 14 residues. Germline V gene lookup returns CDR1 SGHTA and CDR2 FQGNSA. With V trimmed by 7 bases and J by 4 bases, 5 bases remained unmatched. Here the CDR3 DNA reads TGTGCCAGCACCCCTAGCGGGAGCGCAGATACGCAGTATTTT. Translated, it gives CASTPSGSADTQYF.

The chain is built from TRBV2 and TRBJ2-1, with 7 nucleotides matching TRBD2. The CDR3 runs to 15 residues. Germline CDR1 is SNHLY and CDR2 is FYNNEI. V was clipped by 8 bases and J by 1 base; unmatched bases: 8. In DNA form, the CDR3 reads TGTGCCAGCTCCCCGGTCGGGAGGTCCTACAATGAGCAGTTCTTC. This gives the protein CASSPVGRSYNEQFF.

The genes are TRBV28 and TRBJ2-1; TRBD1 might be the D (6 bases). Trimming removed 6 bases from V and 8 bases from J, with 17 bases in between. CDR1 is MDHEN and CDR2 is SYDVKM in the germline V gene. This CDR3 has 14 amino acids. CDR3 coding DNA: TGTGCCAGCAGCTCCCCGGGACACCTCGATGAGCAGTTCTTC. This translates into CASSSPGHLDEQFF. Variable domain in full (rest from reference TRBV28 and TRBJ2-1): DVKVTQSSRYLVKRTGEKVFLECVQDMDHENMFWYRQDPGLGLRLIYFSYDVKMKEKGDIPEGYSVSREKKERFSLILESASTNQTSMYLCASSSPGHLDEQFFGPGTRLTVL.

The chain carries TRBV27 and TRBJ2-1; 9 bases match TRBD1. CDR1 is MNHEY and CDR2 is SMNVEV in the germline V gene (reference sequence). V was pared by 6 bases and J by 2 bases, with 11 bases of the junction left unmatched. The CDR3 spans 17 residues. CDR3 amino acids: CASSSLTGTGTYNEQFF. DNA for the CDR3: TGTGCCAGCAGCTCCCTGACCGGGACAGGGACCTACAATGAGCAGTTCTTC.

Written as DNA, the CDR3 is TGTGCCAGTAGACTAGACAGGGTGAGAGCTGAAGCTTTCTTT. The encoded protein is CASRLDRVRAEAFF. V and J are TRBV19 and TRBJ1-1; 7 nucleotides match TRBD1. The J segment lost 6 bases and the V segment lost 6 bases, leaving 10 bases of the junction unmatched. This CDR3 is 14 amino acids long. Germline V CDR1 and CDR2: LNHDA, SQIVND (reference sequence).

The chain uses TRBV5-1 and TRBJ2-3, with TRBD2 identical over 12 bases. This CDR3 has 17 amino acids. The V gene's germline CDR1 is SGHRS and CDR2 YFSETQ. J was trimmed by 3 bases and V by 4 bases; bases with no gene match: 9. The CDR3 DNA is TGCGCCAGCAGCGCCGGACTAGCGGGAACTTTGACAGATACGCAGTATTTT. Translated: CASSAGLAGTLTDTQYF.

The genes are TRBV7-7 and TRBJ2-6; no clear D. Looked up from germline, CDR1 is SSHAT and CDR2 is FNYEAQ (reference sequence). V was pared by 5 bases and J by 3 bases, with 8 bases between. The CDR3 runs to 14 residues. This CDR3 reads CASSPTDGANVLTF. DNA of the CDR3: TGTGCCAGCAGCCCTACCGATGGGGCCAACGTCCTGACTTTC.

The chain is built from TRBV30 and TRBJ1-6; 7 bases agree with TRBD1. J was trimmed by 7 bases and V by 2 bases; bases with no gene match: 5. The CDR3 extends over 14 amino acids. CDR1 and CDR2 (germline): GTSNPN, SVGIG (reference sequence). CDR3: CAWSPPGGNSPLHF. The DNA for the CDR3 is TGTGCCTGGAGTCCGCCAGGGGGGAATTCACCCCTCCACTTT. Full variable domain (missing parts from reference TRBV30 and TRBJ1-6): SQTIHQWPATLVQPVGSPLSLECTVEGTSNPNLYWYRQAAGRGLQLLFYSVGIGQISSEVPQNLSASRPQDRQFILSSKKLLLSDSGFYLCAWSPPGGNSPLHFGNGTRLTVT.

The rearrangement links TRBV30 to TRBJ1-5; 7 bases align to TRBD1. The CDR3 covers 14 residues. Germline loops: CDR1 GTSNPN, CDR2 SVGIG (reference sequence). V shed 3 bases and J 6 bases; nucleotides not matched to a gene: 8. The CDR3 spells CAWSPGQSRQPQHF. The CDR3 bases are TGTGCCTGGAGCCCGGGACAGTCGCGTCAGCCCCAGCATTTT.

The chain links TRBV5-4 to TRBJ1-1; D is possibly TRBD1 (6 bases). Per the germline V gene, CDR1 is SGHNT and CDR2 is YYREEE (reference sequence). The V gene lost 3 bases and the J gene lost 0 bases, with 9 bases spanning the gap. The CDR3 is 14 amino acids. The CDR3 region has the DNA TGTGCCAGCAGCTCAGGGACACTGAACACTGAAGCTTTCTTT. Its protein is CASSSGTLNTEAFF.

CDR3 sequence reads: CASSPQPTGGVHGYTF. The CDR3 bases are TGCGCCAGCAGCCCCCAACCAACAGGGGGCGTTCATGGCTACACCTTC. This sequence joins TRBV4-3 and TRBJ1-2, with 9 bases lining up with TRBD1. Germline V CDR1 and CDR2: LGHNA, YSLEER. This CDR3 comprises 16 residues. V lost 4 bases and J lost 6; bases outside the gene matches: 12.

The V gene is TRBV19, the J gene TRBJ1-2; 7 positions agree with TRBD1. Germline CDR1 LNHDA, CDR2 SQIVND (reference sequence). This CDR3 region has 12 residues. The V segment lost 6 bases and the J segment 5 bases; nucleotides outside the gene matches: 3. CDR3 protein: CASRGTAYGYTF. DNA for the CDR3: TGTGCCAGTAGGGGGACAGCTTATGGCTACACCTTC.

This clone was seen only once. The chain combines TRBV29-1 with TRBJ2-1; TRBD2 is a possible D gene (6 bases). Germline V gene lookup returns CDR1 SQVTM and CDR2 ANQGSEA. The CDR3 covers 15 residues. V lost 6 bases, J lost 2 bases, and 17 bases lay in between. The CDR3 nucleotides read TGCAGCGTAGGGAAGGGGTTAGCGGCCTACAATGAGCAGTTCTTC. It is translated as CSVGKGLAAYNEQFF.

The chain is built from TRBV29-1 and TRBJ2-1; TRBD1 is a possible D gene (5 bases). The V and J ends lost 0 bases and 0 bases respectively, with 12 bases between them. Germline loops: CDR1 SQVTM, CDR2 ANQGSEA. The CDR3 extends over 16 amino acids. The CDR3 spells CSVEDLTASSYNEQFF. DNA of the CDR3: TGCAGCGTTGAAGATCTGACAGCGAGCTCCTACAATGAGCAGTTCTTC.

CDR3 DNA sequence: TGCAGCGTTGAGGGTGAGGGAGGGGAGCAGTACTTC. This sequence encodes CSVEGEGGEQYF. This rearrangement joins TRBV29-1 to TRBJ2-7; 7 bases line up with TRBD2. From germline, CDR1 is SQVTM and CDR2 ANQGSEA. The V segment lost 3 bases and the J segment 7 bases; nucleotides outside the gene matches: 6. CDR3 length: 12 residues.

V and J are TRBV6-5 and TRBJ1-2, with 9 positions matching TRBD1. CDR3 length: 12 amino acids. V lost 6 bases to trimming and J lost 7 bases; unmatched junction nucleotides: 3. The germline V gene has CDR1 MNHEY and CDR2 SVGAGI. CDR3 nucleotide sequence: TGTGCCAGCAGCAAGGGACAGGGTGGCTACACCTTC. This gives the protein CASSKGQGGYTF.

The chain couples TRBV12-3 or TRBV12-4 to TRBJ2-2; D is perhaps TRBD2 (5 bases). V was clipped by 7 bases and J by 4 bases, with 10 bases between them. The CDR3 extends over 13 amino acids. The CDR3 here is CASIVGSTGELFF. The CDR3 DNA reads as TGTGCCAGCATTGTAGGGAGCACCGGGGAGCTGTTTTTT.

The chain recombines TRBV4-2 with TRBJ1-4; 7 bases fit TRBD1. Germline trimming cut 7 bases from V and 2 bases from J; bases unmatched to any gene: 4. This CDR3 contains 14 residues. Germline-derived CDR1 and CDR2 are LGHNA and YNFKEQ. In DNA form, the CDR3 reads TGTGCCAGCAACCCGACAGGGACTAATGAAAAACTGTTTTTT. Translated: CASNPTGTNEKLFF.